These 18 T cell receptor beta chains were all obtained from the same sample, sequenced in a study of blood T cell repertoires in COVID-19. Libraries were prepared by immunoSEQ multiplex PCR; TCRdb keeps only in-frame clonotypes and omits some of them. The table has some 300,000 clones, about 90% seen once. The sequencing input was PBMCs or T cells enriched from blood (not recorded which). These receptors were taken from a woman younger than 45 who had recovered from COVID-19.

V usage is TRBV19 and J usage is TRBJ2-7, with 9 bases that match TRBD1. This CDR3 is built from 16 residues. The ends lost 5 bases at V and 3 bases at J; junction bases unmatched: 11. Germline CDR1 is LNHDA and CDR2 is SQIVND (reference sequence). The CDR3 spells CASSSWGTGMDYEQYF. The DNA for the CDR3 is TGTGCCAGTAGTTCCTGGGGGACAGGGATGGACTACGAGCAGTACTTC.

This clone was detected a few times. The rearrangement uses TRBV15 and TRBJ1-2, with 9 positions matching TRBD1. CDR1 and CDR2 from the germline V gene are LNHNV and YYDKDF (reference sequence). The V and J ends lost 0 bases and 8 bases, in that order; junction bases with no gene match: 7. The CDR3 runs 15 residues. CDR3 sequence: CATSREGQGGLGYTF. The CDR3 nucleotides are TGTGCCACCAGCAGAGAGGGACAGGGCGGGCTAGGCTACACCTTC.

This chain uses TRBV6-4 with TRBJ2-1; a weak D match, TRBD2 (5 bases). The V gene lost 7 bases and the J gene lost 2 bases, with 15 bases spanning the gap. This CDR3 is built from 15 residues. CDR1 is MRHNA, CDR2 SNTAGT, per germline. The CDR3 DNA follows: TGTGCCAGCAAATTGATGGCTAGCCCCTACAATGAGCAGTTCTTC. Protein: CASKLMASPYNEQFF.

The chain carries TRBV18 and TRBJ2-1; no firm D call. This CDR3 spans 15 amino acids. CDR1 is KGHSH, CDR2 LQKENI, per germline. The V end lost 6 bases, the J end lost 0 bases, and 12 bases lay between the germline ends. CDR3 amino acids: CASSQTSSSYNEQFF. In nucleotides, the CDR3 is TGTGCCAGCTCTCAGACATCCAGCTCCTACAATGAGCAGTTCTTC.

Comment on this clone: At one end the junction does not follow the germline gene, possibly because of a read error. V and J are TRBV7-7 and TRBJ2-5; D might be TRBD1 (5 bases). This CDR3 is 14 amino acids long. Germline values: CDR1 SSHAT, CDR2 FNYEAQ (reference sequence). In DNA form, the CDR3 reads TGTGCTAGCAGCTCTTATCAGGGACAAGAGACCCAGTACTTC. Translation: CASSSYQGQETQYF.

J is TRBJ1-2 and V is TRBV6-5; tentative D call: TRBD1 (6 bases). Germline V lookup: CDR1 MNHEY, CDR2 SVGAGI. The length of the CDR3 is 13 residues. Trimming left V 0 bases short and J 4 bases short, with 6 bases between. The CDR3 nucleotides are TGTGCCAGCAGTTACTCAGGGGGCTATGGCTACACCTTC. As protein: CASSYSGGYGYTF.

The V and J genes are TRBV4-3 and TRBJ2-1, with D unclear. The V gene lost 1 base and the J gene lost 9 bases, with 10 bases spanning the gap. This CDR3 has 13 amino acids. The germline V gene has CDR1 LGHNA and CDR2 YSLEER. The CDR3: CASSQVIGIEQFF. The CDR3 region has the DNA TGCGCCAGCAGCCAAGTTATTGGCATTGAGCAGTTCTTC.

V is TRBV4-2 and J is TRBJ2-1; no definite D call. Looked up from germline, CDR1 is LGHNA and CDR2 is YNFKEQ. Trimming removed 3 bases at V and 8 bases at J, with 8 bases between. The CDR3 sequence is 12 residues long. The DNA for the CDR3 is TGTGCCAGCAGCCACTTTGCGGATGAGCAGTTCTTC. Protein sequence: CASSHFADEQFF.

This clone was detected only a few times. This rearrangement joins TRBV2 to TRBJ2-7; 7 bases align to TRBD1. Germline CDR1 and CDR2: SNHLY and FYNNEI. This CDR3 has 15 amino acids. The V segment lost 6 bases and the J segment 2 bases; nucleotides outside the gene matches: 10. The CDR3 here is CASRPPGQPPYEQYF. The CDR3 nucleotides are TGTGCCAGCAGGCCACCGGGACAGCCCCCCTACGAGCAGTACTTC. The whole variable domain, filled in from reference TRBV2 and TRBJ2-7, reads EPEVTQTPSHQVTQMGQEVILRCVPISNHLYFYWYRQILGQKVEFLVSFYNNEISEKSEIFDDQFSVERPDGSNFTLKIRSTKLEDSAMYFCASRPPGQPPYEQYFGPGTRLTVT.

This chain joins TRBV6-5 and TRBJ1-4; D is unresolved. This CDR3 comprises 15 residues. With 5 bases removed from V and 3 bases from J, the gap between germline ends came to 13 bases. Germline V gene lookup returns CDR1 MNHEY and CDR2 SVGAGI. CDR3 protein: CASSKRRESNEKLFF. In DNA, the CDR3 is TGTGCCAGCAGTAAGCGCCGGGAGTCTAATGAAAAACTGTTTTTT.

The rearrangement links TRBV7-2 to TRBJ2-5; 13 bases line up with TRBD2. Germline V gives CDR1 SGHTA, CDR2 FQGNSA. Trimming cost V 5 bases and J 2 bases; bases outside gene matches: 8. The CDR3 is 17 residues long. The CDR3 protein is CASSPQRLAGGQETQYF. The DNA for the CDR3 is TGTGCCAGCAGCCCCCAGAGACTAGCGGGAGGACAAGAGACCCAGTACTTC. The entire variable domain, with the rest obtained from reference TRBV7-2 and TRBJ2-5, is as follows: GAGVSQSPSNKVTEKGKDVELRCDPISGHTALYWYRQSLGQGLEFLIYFQGNSAPDKSGLPSDRFSAERTGGSVSTLTIQRTQQEDSAVYLCASSPQRLAGGQETQYFGPGTRLLVL.

This sequence joins TRBV20-1 and TRBJ2-1; D is undetermined. The CDR3 runs to 10 residues. With 6 bases removed from V and 3 bases from J, the gap between germline ends came to 3 bases. Looked up from germline, CDR1 is DFQATT and CDR2 is SNEGSKA (reference sequence). CDR3 amino acids: CSAFYNEQFF. The CDR3 nucleotides are TGCAGTGCCTTCTACAATGAGCAGTTCTTC.

The chain uses TRBV2 and TRBJ2-1; D might be TRBD2 (6 bases). CDR3 size: 15 residues. V was trimmed by 8 bases and J by 5 bases, leaving 19 bases between them. Per germline, CDR1 SNHLY and CDR2 FYNNEI. The CDR3 nucleotides read TGTGCCAGCGCCGGGCGGGGATGGGCTGACAATGAGCAGTTCTTC. Protein sequence: CASAGRGWADNEQFF.

This clone was found once. In nucleotides, the CDR3 is TGTGCCAGCAGCCAAAGGGGGACAGGGGGCGATAGGATCAATGAGCAGTTCTTC. Translation gives CASSQRGTGGDRINEQFF. The chain combines TRBV3-1 (or the pseudogene TRBV3-2) with TRBJ2-1; 12 bases align to TRBD1. The V segment lost 2 bases and the J segment 6 bases; nucleotides outside the gene matches: 11. Germline values: CDR1 LGHDT, CDR2 YNNKEL (reference sequence). CDR3 length: 18 residues.

The chain links TRBV19 to TRBJ1-1; weak D call: TRBD1 (5 bases). Germline V gives CDR1 LNHDA, CDR2 SQIVND (reference sequence). This CDR3 region has 14 residues. V lost 3 bases to trimming and J lost 1 base, with 9 bases between them. Written as DNA, the CDR3 is TGTGCCAGTAGTATGTTCGGGGGGAACACTGAAGCTTTCTTT. The encoded protein is CASSMFGGNTEAFF.

Of note for this clone: The sample has other DNA sequences that encode this CDR3 too. This rearrangement joins TRBV19 to TRBJ1-3, with a tentative D call TRBD1 (6 bases). Germline V gene sequence: CDR1 LNHDA, CDR2 SQIVND (reference sequence). V gave up 3 bases and J gave up 0 bases, with 6 bases separating them. The CDR3 extends over 14 amino acids. This CDR3 is CASSMGHSGNTIYF. CDR3 nucleotide sequence: TGTGCCAGTAGTATGGGACACTCTGGAAACACCATATATTTT.

This chain links TRBV27 with TRBJ2-2, with TRBD2 matching 7 bases. Germline V lookup: CDR1 MNHEY, CDR2 SMNVEV (reference sequence). The CDR3 extends over 15 amino acids. V trimming: 10 bases; J trimming: 3 bases; junction bases outside the gene matches: 11. This chain's CDR3 is CATAGLAVDTGELFF. The CDR3 bases are TGTGCCACTGCGGGGCTAGCGGTCGACACCGGGGAGCTGTTTTTT.

V usage is TRBV3-1 (or the pseudogene TRBV3-2) and J usage is TRBJ2-2; TRBD2 might be the D (5 bases). In germline, CDR1 is LGHDT, CDR2 YNNKEL (reference sequence). Trimming removed 5 bases from V and 0 bases from J, with 10 bases in between. The CDR3 loop spans 15 amino acids. This CDR3 is CASSDGAANTGELFF. The CDR3 DNA reads TGTGCCAGCAGCGACGGAGCGGCGAACACCGGGGAGCTGTTTTTT.